The TCR beta chain described here comes from a study of read filtering for tumor transcriptome and immune sequencing. Across the whole study: Among patients, under 20 were male and more than 11 female, aged about 40 to 90 (mean around 66). DNase treatment preceded whole-transcriptome library preparation. IR-seq gave about 3.5 to 11 million TCR reads per sample; RNA-seq gave roughly 80 to 1,400. Findings and limits, study-wide: RNA-seq captured clonotypes less deeply and reliably than IR-seq.

This CDR3 spans 19 amino acids. A word on this clonotype: The antigen remains undetermined.

The library was built from roughly 400 ng RNA with molecular barcoded adaptors for alpha/delta and beta/gamma chains. TCRdb reprocessed the reads via MiXCR and lists one record per CDR3 protein. The sample shows about 57,000 distinct CDR3 sequences, 20% of them seen only once. Sequencing was carried out using a population of CD138-negative cells sorted from bone marrow. The rearrangement joins TRBV21-1 to TRBJ2-4. TRBV21-1 is a pseudogene. This receptor was taken from a donor at least 40 years old with multiple myeloma. The CDR3 sequence: CVSSKGSLQETRAKNIQYF. CDR3 DNA: TGTGTCAGCAGCAAAGGCAGTCTCCAGGAAACAAGGGCCAAAAACATTCAGTACTTC.